A selection of T cell receptor beta chains follows, all from one sample in a study of T cells in Graves' hyperthyroidism and ophthalmopathy. TCRdb passed the multiplex PCR reads through MiXCR, listing each CDR3 protein once. The sample yields hundreds of thousands of distinct CDR3 sequences, roughly a third seen once. What was sequenced was blood. The receptors derive from a woman aged 40 to 49 with Graves' hyperthyroidism. CDR3s include the opening cysteine and the closing phenylalanine or tryptophan. The D gene is left open where the match is weak. Size values are once, few and many counts, or a class for expanded clones, and some rows have none.

>TRBV28|TRBJ2-7|few|.
TGTGCCAGCAGTTTAAGACCAGCAGCGAACAGGCAGTACTTC
CASSLRPAANRQYF
>TRBV7-2|TRBJ1-2|many|.
TGTGCCAGCAGCTTAGCCCACGACTATGGCTACACCTTC
CASSLAHDYGYTF
>TRBV10-3|TRBJ2-7|.|TRBD1
TGTGCCATCAAGTCGGGACAGGGTTTATACGAGCAGTACTTC
CAIKSGQGLYEQYF
>TRBV24-1|TRBJ1-6|.|.
TGTGCCACCAGTGGGTCGGACAGCGCTCCCGGTTCACCCCTCCACTTT
CATSGSDSAPGSPLHF
>TRBV7-9|TRBJ2-6|once|TRBD2
TGTGCCAGCAGCTCCGGACTAGCGGGGGCAGGGGGGGCCAACGTCCTGACTTTC
CASSSGLAGAGGANVLTF
>TRBV29-1|TRBJ1-1|many|.
TGCAGCGTGGCTGACGCCCGCACTGAAGCTTTCTTT
CSVADARTEAFF
>TRBV29-1|TRBJ1-2|many|.
TGCAGCGTTGAAGGAGGAGGCTACACCTTC
CSVEGGGYTF
>TRBV19|TRBJ1-4|.|TRBD1
TGTGCCAGTAGTATGGGACAGGCGGTCGGGTCCTTCAGGGAAAAACTGTTTTTT
CASSMGQAVGSFREKLFF
>TRBV20-1|TRBJ2-7|.|TRBD1
TGCAGTGCTAAACCGCGGACAGGACTTTTCTACGAGCAGTACTTC
CSAKPRTGLFYEQYF
>TRBV19|TRBJ2-7|.|TRBD2
TGTGCCAGTAGTATCATAGCGGGAGGAGGGTACGAGCAGTACTTC
CASSIIAGGGYEQYF
>TRBV10-3|TRBJ1-1|many|.
TGTGCCATCAGTGAGACAATGAACACTGAAGCTTTCTTT
CAISETMNTEAFF